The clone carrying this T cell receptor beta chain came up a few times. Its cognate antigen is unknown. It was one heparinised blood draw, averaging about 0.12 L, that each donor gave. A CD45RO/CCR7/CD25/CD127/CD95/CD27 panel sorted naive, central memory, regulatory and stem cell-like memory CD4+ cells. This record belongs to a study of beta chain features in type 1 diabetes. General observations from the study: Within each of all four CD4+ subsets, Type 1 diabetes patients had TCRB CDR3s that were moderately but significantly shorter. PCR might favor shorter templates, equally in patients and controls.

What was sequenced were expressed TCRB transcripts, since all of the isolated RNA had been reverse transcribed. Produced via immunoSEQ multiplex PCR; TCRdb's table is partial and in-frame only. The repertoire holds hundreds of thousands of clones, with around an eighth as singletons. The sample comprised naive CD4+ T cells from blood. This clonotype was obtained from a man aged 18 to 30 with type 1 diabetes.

The CDR3 coding sequence is TGTGCCAGCAGCGCGCGGCAGCAAGAGACCCAGTACTTC. Translated: CASSARQQETQYF. V gene TRBV14 combines with J gene TRBJ2-5; D call uncertain. Deletions cut 5 bases from V and 2 bases from J, with 9 bases between. The length of the CDR3 is 13 residues. Germline-derived CDR1 and CDR2 are SGHDN and FVKESK. The variable domain in full, completed from reference TRBV14 and TRBJ2-5, reads EAGVTQFPSHSVIEKGQTVTLRCDPISGHDNLYWYRRVMGKEIKFLLHFVKESKQDESGMPNNRFLAERTGGTYSTLKVQPAELEDSGVYFCASSARQQETQYFGPGTRLLVL.